Reported below is one T cell receptor (beta chain). The antigen remains unidentified. These data belong to a study of T cells expressing NK-cell markers. About the study: TCR beta repertoires came from sorted CD3+CD56+NKG2C+, CD3+CD56+NKG2C- and CD3+CD56-NKG2C+ T cells. Whole-study results and caveats: Similarly, these clonotypes led the CD3+CD56-NKG2C+ fraction as well in a few donors.

As the method of synthesis, 5'RACE template switching with UMIs yielded TCR beta cDNA. One entry per CDR3 protein, without DNA, is what TCRdb gives after re-calling the 5' RACE reads. The sample totals over 250,000 distinct CDR3 sequences. The CDR3 consists of 15 residues. Looked up from germline, CDR1 is SGHDT and CDR2 is YYEEEE. This TCR derives from a woman aged 18 to 69 in good health. The chain joins TRBV5-6 to TRBJ2-2. Specimen: blood T cells: a sorted CD56 or NKG2C T cell subset, CD4+ or CD8+ T cells, or bulk PBMC T cells (not recorded which). CDR3 loop: CASSLGPTNTGELFF.